This T cell receptor (beta chain) is from a study of T cells in localized non-small cell lung cancer. Clones were sequenced by immunoSEQ multiplex PCR, and TCRdb holds only the in-frame ones, with some missing. The sample yields 40,000 to 55,000 clones, 81% seen once. Germline V lookup: CDR1 GTSNPN, CDR2 SVGIG (reference sequence). Trimming removed 3 bases at V and 2 bases at J, with 10 bases between. This CDR3 spans 13 amino acids. This receptor was taken from a man aged 40 to 70 with stage III lung adenocarcinoma. V is TRBV30 and J is TRBJ2-5; no clear D gene. The specimen was peripheral blood mononuclear cells, collected before any cancer treatment. CDR3 loop: CAWSNGNQETQYF. The CDR3 region has the DNA TGTGCCTGGAGCAATGGGAATCAAGAGACCCAGTACTTC.